This entry lists 11 T cell receptor beta chains sequenced from one sample in a study of T cell repertoires in cytomegalovirus infection. TCRdb recomputed calls from the reads with MiXCR, one row per CDR3 protein. This sample has roughly 990,000 distinct CDR3 sequences, with less than 35% found just once. These TCRs' antigens remain unknown. The sequencing used cultured CD8+ T cells from PBMCs, collected from culture after CMV antigen stimulation. The receptors were gathered from a human donor in good health (CMV status not recorded). Some clones in this sample may be carry-over from other donors' samples.

With regard to this clonotype: At one boundary the junction diverges from the germline segment, which might be a read error. This sequence joins TRBV4-1 and TRBJ2-5; D is possibly TRBD1 (5 bases). The CDR3 runs to 13 residues. The germline V gene has CDR1 MGHRA and CDR2 YSYEKL. For the CDR3, the DNA is TGTGCCAGCAGCCAAGCAGGGTCGGAGACCCAGTACTTC. Its translation: CASSQAGSETQYF.

At least ten counts were recorded for this clonotype. This rearrangement joins TRBV7-2 to TRBJ2-7; D assignment may be TRBD1 or TRBD2 (5 bases each). The CDR3 totals 13 residues. V was pared by 4 bases and J by 7 bases, with 14 bases between. The germline V gene encodes CDR1 SGHTA and CDR2 FQGNSA. The CDR3 loop reads CASSSTASGEQYV. The CDR3 coding sequence is TGTGCCAGCAGCTCGACAGCCTCGGGAGAGCAGTACGTC.

This clonotype came up many times. This chain connects TRBV7-9 to TRBJ2-3, with a weak D call TRBD2 (5 bases). The CDR3 is made up of 14 amino acids. The germline gives CDR1 SEHNR, CDR2 FQNEAQ (reference sequence). Trimming took 0 bases from V and 7 from J, leaving 11 bases between them. The CDR3 bases are TGTGCCAGCAGCTTAGCGGCTAGCCCTTATACGCAGTATTTT. It is translated as CASSLAASPYTQYF.

The chain combines TRBV27 with TRBJ2-3, with D perhaps TRBD1 (5 bases). CDR1 and CDR2 from the germline V gene are MNHEY and SMNVEV (reference sequence). Trimming stripped 3 bases from V and 0 bases from J, with 10 bases between. The CDR3 spans 15 residues. CDR3 nucleotides: TGTGCCAGCAGTTTTCAGACAGCTAGCACAGATACGCAGTATTTT. The encoded protein is CASSFQTASTDTQYF.

The chain carries TRBV9 and TRBJ2-3; D is unresolved. Germline V gene data show CDR1 as SGDLS and CDR2 as YYNGEE. Trimming pared 4 bases from V and 2 bases from J, leaving 14 bases between. The CDR3 runs to 15 residues. The CDR3 DNA reads TGTGCCAGCAGCTTCTCATTGGGGTTCACAGATACGCAGTATTTT. Its translation is CASSFSLGFTDTQYF.

As regards this clonotype: Being one base from a much bigger clone, this may be a read error. The chain has TRBV6-5 and TRBJ2-6; either TRBD1 or TRBD2 may fit D (6 bases each). V shed 0 bases and J shed 3 bases, with 12 bases lying between them. Germline V gene lookup returns CDR1 MNHEY and CDR2 SVGAGI. CDR3 length: 17 residues. The CDR3 spells CASSYSQGTGGANVLTF. The CDR3 DNA reads as TGTGCCAGCAGTTACTCGCAGGGGACTGGTGGGGCCAACGTCCTGACTTTC.

The table lists this clonotype with many counts. The J gene is TRBJ2-3, the V gene TRBV7-8; 8 bases agree with TRBD1. With 4 bases clipped from V and 6 bases from J, the junction kept 9 bases outside the gene matches. The CDR3 loop spans 15 amino acids. Germline lookup yields CDR1 SGHVS and CDR2 FQNEAQ. The CDR3 DNA reads as TGTGCCAGCAGCTCCCCTCAGGGGGCGGGGGATACGCAGTATTTT. It translates to CASSSPQGAGDTQYF.

This clonotype appeared once. This could be a read error, since a much larger clone is one nucleotide away. This chain links TRBV7-2 with TRBJ1-3; TRBD1 is a possible D gene (5 bases). The CDR3 covers 15 residues. Trimming pared 5 bases from V and 0 bases from J, leaving 11 bases between. The germline V gene has CDR1 SGHTA and CDR2 FQGNSA. The CDR3, as DNA: TGTGCCAGCAGCCGGGACTTAAGCTCTGGAAACACCATATATTTT. This sequence encodes CASSRDLSSGNTIYF.

The V and J genes are TRBV4-3 and TRBJ2-6; D possibly corresponds to TRBD1 (6 bases). Germline V lookup: CDR1 LGHNA, CDR2 YSLEER. Trimming cost V 0 bases and J 4 bases, with 10 bases left between them. CDR3 length: 16 amino acids. The CDR3, as DNA: TGCGCCAGCAGCCAAGAGGGGGCTGCCGGGGCCAACGTCCTGACTTTC. This encodes CASSQEGAAGANVLTF.

The chain couples TRBV19 to TRBJ1-1; TRBD1 is a possible D gene (6 bases). Germline CDR1 is LNHDA and CDR2 is SQIVND (reference sequence). Trimming took 2 bases from V and 6 from J, leaving 19 bases between them. CDR3 length: 16 residues. The CDR3 region is CASSILRGQRRPEAFF. DNA of the CDR3: TGTGCCAGTAGTATATTGCGGGGACAAAGGAGGCCTGAAGCTTTCTTT.

This clonotype has a count of ten or more. V and J are TRBV7-9 and TRBJ2-3; D unresolved. Trimming pared 4 bases from V and 2 bases from J, leaving 13 bases between. From germline, CDR1 is SEHNR and CDR2 FQNEAQ (reference sequence). There are 15 residues in the CDR3. In nucleotides, the CDR3 is TGTGCCAGCAGCTCCCCCCACCAGCTCACAGATACGCAGTATTTT. It specifies CASSSPHQLTDTQYF.